A selection of T cell receptor beta chains follows, all from one sample in a study of tumor and adjacent non-tumor tissue in lung cancer. TCRdb re-analysed the multiplex PCR reads in MiXCR, keeping a single row per CDR3 protein. The table includes fewer than 85,000 distinct CDR3 sequences, 73% detected once. Sequenced input: lung tumor tissue. Receptor source: a man between 60 and 70 years old with non-small cell lung cancer. Each CDR3 is given with its conserved first and last residue. A D gene is named only where the DNA matches it firmly. The size of a clone is reported for some rows only, either as once, few or many, or as a class for expanded clones.

NA	TRBV6-1	medium-sized	TRBJ1-3	CASKQGSGNTIYF	TGTGCCAGCAAACAGGGTTCTGGAAACACCATATATTTT
NA	TRBV20-1	once	TRBJ1-2	CNAEGVSRYGYTF	TGCAATGCTGAGGGAGTCTCCCGCTATGGCTATACCTTC
TRBD1	TRBV10-3	NA	TRBJ1-1	CARRQGLDTEVFF	TGCGCCAGACGACAGGGGTTGGACACTGAAGTTTTCTTT
TRBD1	TRBV11-1	few	TRBJ2-5	CASSLGTAQETQYF	TGTGCCAGCAGTTTAGGGACAGCCCAAGAGACCCAGTACTTC
NA	TRBV6-5	NA	TRBJ1-3	CVSTETSPRSSRSTIYF	TGTGTCAGCACCGAAACCTCCCCGCGGTCCTCTAGAAGCACCATATATTTT
NA	TRBV28	few	TRBJ1-4	CASSLQGNNENLFF	TGTGCCAGCAGTTTACAAGGGAATAATGAAAACCTGTTTTTT
NA	TRBV28	NA	TRBJ2-7	CASSFRGNAYEQYF	TGTGCCAGCAGTTTTCGAGGGAATGCCTACGAGCAGTACTTC
NA	TRBV11-1	once	TRBJ2-3	CASSLTNGASADTQYF	TGTGCCAGCAGCTTGACTAACGGGGCCAGCGCAGATACGCAGTATTTT
TRBD2	TRBV29-1	few	TRBJ2-1	CSVDLASGAYNERLF	TGCAGTGTCGATTTAGCTAGCGGTGCCTACAATGAGCGGTTATTC
TRBD1	TRBV6-5	many	TRBJ2-1	CASSLRQGSYNEQFF	TGTGCCAGCAGCTTAAGACAGGGCTCATACAATGAGCAGTTCTTC
NA	TRBV20-1	large	TRBJ2-3	CSARSLNTDTQYF	TGCAGTGCTAGATCGCTCAACACAGATACGCAGTATTTT
TRBD1	TRBV6-5	NA	TRBJ1-5	CASSHGQGGNKPQHF	TGTGCCAGCAGTCATGGACAGGGTGGCAATAAGCCCCAGCATTTT
NA	TRBV10-3	NA	TRBJ2-7	CAITERPTSYERPF	TGTGCCATCACTGAGAGGCCTACTAGCTACGAGCGGCCATTC
TRBD1	TRBV5-1	NA	TRBJ2-1	CANSITGALFNEQFF	TGCGCCAACAGCATCACAGGGGCTTTATTCAATGAGCAGTTCTTC
NA	TRBV20-1	many	TRBJ1-5	CSARVGETSGNQPQHF	TGCAGTGCTAGAGTAGGAGAGACCAGCGGCAATCAGCCCCAGCATTTT
TRBD1	TRBV11-1	NA	TRBJ2-7	CTSSPGTGYEQYF	TGTACCAGCAGTCCCGGGACAGGATACGAGCAGTACTTC
TRBD1	TRBV29-1	NA	TRBJ2-7	CNLEEPHGTASNEQYF	TGCAACCTTGAAGAGCCCCACGGGACAGCTTCCAACGAGCAGTACTTC
NA	TRBV24-1	once	TRBJ2-2	CVTSGFANTGGLFF	TGTGTCACCAGCGGGTTCGCGAACACCGGGGGGCTGTTTTTT
NA	TRBV6-1	few	TRBJ1-2	CVSSASGDIYGYTF	TGTGTCAGCAGTGCATCAGGGGACATCTATGGCTACACCTTC
NA	TRBV10-3	NA	TRBJ2-7	CAIGPGYYKQYF	TGTGCCATCGGCCCGGGGTACTACAAGCAGTACTTC
TRBD1	TRBV20-1	many	TRBJ2-5	CSARGFGTGSSETQYF	TGCAGTGCTAGGGGCTTTGGGACAGGGTCCTCAGAGACCCAGTACTTC
NA	TRBV29-1	NA	TRBJ2-5	CSVDGYLASQETQYF	TGCAGCGTTGATGGGTACCTAGCGAGCCAAGAGACCCAATACTTC
NA	TRBV16	NA	TRBJ2-1	CAISPNNGQFF	TGTGCCATCAGCCCCAACAATGGGCAGTTCTTC
NA	TRBV6-5	NA	TRBJ1-1	CASIYQGQVGTEAFF	TGTGCCAGCATTTACCAGGGTCAAGTCGGCACTGAAGCTTTCTTT